This T cell receptor (beta chain) was captured in a study of CD4+ T cells in melanoma. General observations from the study: A reported correlation linked neoantigen-specific CD4+ T cells to CD8+, macrophage and B cell function.

A word on this clone: Its antigen is unidentified.

Trimming took off 6 bases at V and 3 bases at J, with 11 bases between the two ends. Germline CDR1 reads SNHLY; CDR2 reads FYNNEI. This CDR3 contains 14 residues. Sequencing was performed with immunoSEQ multiplex PCR; in TCRdb, only in-frame clones are kept and a portion is missing. The top ten hold roughly an eighth of the sample, which has 10,000 to 14,000 clones, less than 75% seen once. This receptor was obtained from a human donor with melanoma. Sequencing was done on a sample of cells from a culture (not recorded whether cultured in vitro). V and J are TRBV2 and TRBJ2-2; D remains unclear. CDR3 loop: CASRRATHTGELFF. The CDR3 coding sequence is TGTGCCAGCAGGCGCGCCACTCACACCGGGGAGCTGTTTTTT.